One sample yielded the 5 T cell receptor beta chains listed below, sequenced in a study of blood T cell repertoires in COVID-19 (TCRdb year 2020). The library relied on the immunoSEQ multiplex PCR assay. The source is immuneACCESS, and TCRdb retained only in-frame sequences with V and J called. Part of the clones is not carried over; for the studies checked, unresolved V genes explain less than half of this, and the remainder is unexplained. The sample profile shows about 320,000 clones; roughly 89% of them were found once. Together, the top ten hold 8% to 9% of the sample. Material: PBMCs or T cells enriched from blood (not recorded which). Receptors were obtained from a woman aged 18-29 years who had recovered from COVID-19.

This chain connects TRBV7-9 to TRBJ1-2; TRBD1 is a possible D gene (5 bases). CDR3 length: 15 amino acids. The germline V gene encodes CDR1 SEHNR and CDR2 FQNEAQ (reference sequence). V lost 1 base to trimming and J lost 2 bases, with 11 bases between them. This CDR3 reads CASSLGGGENYGYTF. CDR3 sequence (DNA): TGTGCCAGCAGCTTAGGGGGCGGCGAGAACTATGGCTACACCTTC.

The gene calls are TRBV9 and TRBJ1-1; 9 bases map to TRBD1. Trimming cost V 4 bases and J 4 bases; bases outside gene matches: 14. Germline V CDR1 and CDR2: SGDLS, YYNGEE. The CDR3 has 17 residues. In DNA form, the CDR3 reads TGTGCCAGCAGCCCCCGGTCGATAGGACAGGGGACCACTGAAGCTTTCTTT. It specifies CASSPRSIGQGTTEAFF.

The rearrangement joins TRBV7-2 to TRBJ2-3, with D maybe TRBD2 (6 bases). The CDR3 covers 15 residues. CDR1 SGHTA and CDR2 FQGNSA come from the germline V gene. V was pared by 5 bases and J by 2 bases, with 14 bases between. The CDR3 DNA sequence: TGTGCCAGCAGCCCTCGGGAGCCACTCACAGATACGCAGTATTTT. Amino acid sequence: CASSPREPLTDTQYF.

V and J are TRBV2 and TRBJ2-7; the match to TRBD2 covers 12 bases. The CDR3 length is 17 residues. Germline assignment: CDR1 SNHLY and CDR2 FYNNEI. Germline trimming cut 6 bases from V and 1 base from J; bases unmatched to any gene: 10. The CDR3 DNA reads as TGTGCCAGCAGCGCCATGATTCTAGCGGGAGGGTCCTACGAGCAGTACTTC. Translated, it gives CASSAMILAGGSYEQYF.

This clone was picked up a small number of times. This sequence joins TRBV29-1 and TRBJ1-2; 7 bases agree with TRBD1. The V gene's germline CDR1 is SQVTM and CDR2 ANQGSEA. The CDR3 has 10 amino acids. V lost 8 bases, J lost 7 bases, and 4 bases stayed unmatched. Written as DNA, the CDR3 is TGCAGCCCCGACAGGGTTGGCTACACCTTC. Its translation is CSPDRVGYTF.